This T cell receptor (beta chain) was recovered during a study of shared clonotypes between healthy human individuals. Study conclusions and caveats: Sorted-subset sequencing was shown by rarefaction to be incomplete despite large depth. Generally, estimated richness proved larger in naive subsets than it did in memory subsets.

Donors were healthy HIV-negative adults without recent acute infections or vaccinations. Naive CD4+ cells were CD45RA-selected; the remaining cells were memory. On this clone: What it binds is not known.

This table comes from immunoSEQ multiplex PCR, and its TCRdb copy is limited to in-frame clones, with some not included. The profile shows 2,500,000 or so clones, 80% to 95% of them singletons. Trimming pared 7 bases from V and 0 bases from J, leaving 13 bases between. There are 14 residues in the CDR3. Germline V gene sequence: CDR1 SQVTM, CDR2 ANQGSEA. The sequenced sample consisted of naive CD4+ T cells from PBMCs. Subset defined: CD45RA+ positively selected. V is TRBV29-1 and J is TRBJ1-5; the D gene is possibly TRBD1 (5 bases). This TCR derives from a man in his late teens or twenties in good health. Some clones in this sample may be carry-over from other donors' samples. CDR3 region: CSASRGTSNQPQHF. The CDR3 DNA follows: TGCAGCGCATCACGAGGGACTAGCAATCAGCCCCAGCATTTT. Together with reference TRBV29-1 and TRBJ1-5, the CDR3 gives the full variable domain: SAVISQKPSRDICQRGTSLTIQCQVDSQVTMMFWYRQQPGQSLTLIATANQGSEATYESGFVIDKFPISRPNLTFSTLTVSNMSPEDSSIYLCSASRGTSNQPQHFGDGTRLSIL.